The clone carrying this T cell receptor (beta chain) was picked up a small number of times. Its antigen is undetermined. The authors sequenced patients whose flow cytometry had shown CD8+CD57+ cell expansion. Among the patients, none had received any therapy at the time of blood sampling. The sample comes from a study of CD8+CD57+ T cells in acquired aplastic anemia. In the study overall: Across the sorted CD4+ and CD8+ cells, DNA amounts averaged roughly 3 ug.

The CDR3 extends over 13 amino acids. CDR1 is KGHDR, CDR2 SFDVKD, per germline. Trimming cost V 3 bases and J 2 bases, with 6 bases left between them. Whole-study results and caveats: Patients had around 30 CD8+ CDR3 sequences in common with controls (the shared set). Between the patient and control groups, CD8+ Simpson's diversity did not differ significantly.

Profiling that covered TCR beta VDJ and CDR3 relied on genomic DNA as its template. TCRdb re-analysed the reads in MiXCR, keeping a single row per CDR3 protein. The table includes about 170,000 distinct CDR3 sequences, roughly 48% detected once. The TCR was taken from a human donor with aplastic anemia. The chain joins TRBV24-1 to TRBJ1-2; weak D call: TRBD1 (6 bases). The sequenced sample was sorted CD4+, CD8+, or CD8+CD57+ T cells (not recorded which) from PBMCs. The CDR3 nucleotides read TGTGCCACCAGTGATGACAGGAACTATGGCTACACCTTC. Its translation is CATSDDRNYGYTF.